Ten or more counts support the clone carrying this T cell receptor (beta chain). With a duration under 2 months, the hyperthyroidism was newly diagnosed in patients aged 18 to 65. This entry is derived from a study of T cells in Graves' hyperthyroidism and ophthalmopathy. Study context: Peripheral blood was secured at the point of initial diagnosis, before any treatment.

Germline CDR1 is SGHVS and CDR2 is FQNEAQ. The CDR3 covers 15 residues. V was trimmed by 0 bases and J by 2 bases, leaving 10 bases between them. What was amplified from RNA transcripts were TCR beta CDR3 regions. Primed by the HTBI set, a first-round RT-PCR was run on the TCR CDR3. TCRdb ran MiXCR on the multiplex PCR reads and lists one entry per CDR3 protein. The sample lists approximately 720,000 distinct CDR3 sequences, approximately 18% seen once, with approximately 16% in the top ten. The sequence derives from a woman aged 45-60 years with Graves' hyperthyroidism that later progressed to Graves' ophthalmopathy. The sequenced sample was blood. The gene calls are TRBV7-8 and TRBJ2-5; no clear D gene. The chain's CDR3 is CASSLALGQQETQYF. In DNA form, the CDR3 reads TGTGCCAGCAGCTTAGCTCTTGGGCAGCAAGAGACCCAGTACTTC.